This T cell receptor (beta chain) was documented in a study of spatial heterogeneity in lung cancer. Study-wide background: When available, follow-up PBMC samples taken a median of roughly two years after resection were sequenced.

Time point in this sample: blood at routine non-recurrence follow-up after resection. TCRdb independently ran MiXCR on the 5' RACE reads; one entry per CDR3 protein. This sample carries approximately 10,000 distinct CDR3 sequences, about 23% of them seen once, and the ten largest clones take nearly 4%. Germline V gives CDR1 MNHEY, CDR2 SVGAGI. This CDR3 spans 13 amino acids. V was cut by 4 bases and J by 6 bases, with 9 bases left in between. The chain links TRBV6-5 to TRBJ2-2; no firm D call. This specimen was PBMCs, taken at follow-up. The sequence derives from a female donor with early-stage non-small cell lung cancer. The CDR3: CASSSQVPGELFF. In DNA form, the CDR3 reads TGTGCCAGCAGTTCCCAGGTGCCCGGGGAGCTGTTTTTT.